This is a list of T cell receptor beta chains from one sample in a study of T cell changes during pregnancy in multiple sclerosis. Assay used: immunoSEQ multiplex PCR; TCRdb lists only in-frame clones, some missing. The sample carries roughly 35,000 clones, roughly nine tenths recorded once. Material: CD8+ T cells from peripheral blood mononuclear cells, obtained in the first trimester of pregnancy. The receptor source for this set is a female donor with multiple sclerosis, enrolled in a pregnancy study. CDR3s include the opening cysteine and the closing phenylalanine or tryptophan. A D gene is named only where the DNA matches it firmly. Part of the rows lack a size; the others show once, few, many or a class for expanded clones.

once,TRBD1,TRBV6-5,TRBJ1-1,TGTGCCAGCAGTCAGGACAGGGGGCTTGAAGCTTTCTTT,CASSQDRGLEAFF
NA,NA,TRBV7-9,TRBJ2-7,TGTGCCAGCAGCCCACCGGGGGTATTGTGCCACGAGCAGTACTTC,CASSPPGVLCHEQYF
NA,TRBD2,TRBV14,TRBJ2-7,TGTGCCAGCAGTCCAACTAGCGGGAGGGCCTACGAGCAGTACTTC,CASSPTSGRAYEQYF
NA,NA,TRBV6-5,TRBJ2-7,TGTGCCAGCAGGAAGCATGACTACGAGCAGTACTTC,CASRKHDYEQYF
NA,NA,TRBV21-1,TRBJ2-2,TGTGCCAGCAGCAAAGAAGAAGCTAGCGGGAGCAAGGGAGGGGAGCTGTTTTTT,CASSKEEASGSKGGELFF
few,TRBD1,TRBV6-5,TRBJ1-2,TGTGCCAGCAGTGGATTTCCGGACAGGTTCTATGGCTACACCTTC,CASSGFPDRFYGYTF
NA,TRBD2,TRBV28,TRBJ2-2,TGTGCCAGCAGTTTTGTCCCGGGACTAGCGGACGACCGGGAGCTGTTTTTT,CASSFVPGLADDRELFF
NA,TRBD1,TRBV5-4,TRBJ2-6,TGTGCCAGCAGCTTGATACCCGGACAGGGGTCGGCTGGGGCCAACGTCCTGACTTTC,CASSLIPGQGSAGANVLTF
NA,NA,TRBV13,TRBJ1-1,TGTGCCAGCAGCTCCACCCCGGGTGGCACTGAAGCTTTCTTT,CASSSTPGGTEAFF
NA,NA,TRBV5-6,TRBJ2-7,TGTGCCAGCAGCTTCCGTAACAGATACGAGCAGTACTTC,CASSFRNRYEQYF
NA,NA,TRBV7-3,TRBJ2-3,TGTGCCAGCAGCTTAGGTACAGGGCTTACAGATACGCAGTATTTT,CASSLGTGLTDTQYF
NA,NA,TRBV30,TRBJ2-7,TGTGCCTGGAGTGTAGAAGCGGCATCGGGCTACGAGCAGTACTTC,CAWSVEAASGYEQYF
NA,NA,TRBV19,TRBJ2-1,TGTGCCAGTAGTATTTCCAGCGGAGGCTCCTACAATGAGCAGTTCTTC,CASSISSGGSYNEQFF
NA,NA,TRBV11-2,TRBJ2-7,TGTGCCAGCGGCCGTGAGGGAGCACCATCCTACGAGCAGTACTTC,CASGREGAPSYEQYF
NA,TRBD2,TRBV9,TRBJ2-7,TGTGCCAGCAGCCCCCAAGCGGGAGGGGTAGGAGAGCAGTACTTC,CASSPQAGGVGEQYF
NA,TRBD1,TRBV6-1,TRBJ1-1,TGTGCCAGCAGTGTATGGGAACAGGGGATAGGCGGCACTGAAGCTTTCTTT,CASSVWEQGIGGTEAFF
once,TRBD1,TRBV19,TRBJ2-1,TGTGCCAGTAGTTTTACAGGGGTGGCTGAGCAGTTCTTC,CASSFTGVAEQFF
NA,NA,TRBV5-3,TRBJ2-7,TGTGCCAGAAGCTGGAGGTCCGGGCCCGAACACTACGAGCAGTACTTC,CARSWRSGPEHYEQYF
once,NA,TRBV5-6,TRBJ2-4,TGTGCCAGCAGCCGGACACCGATAGCCAAAAACATTCAGTACTTC,CASSRTPIAKNIQYF
NA,NA,TRBV7-9,TRBJ1-2,TGTGCCAGCAGCTTGGGGGGGCATGGCTACACCTTC,CASSLGGHGYTF
once,NA,TRBV9,TRBJ2-1,TGTGCCAGCAGCGTAGCTCCAGGGGACCCATCCTACAATGAGCAGTTCTTC,CASSVAPGDPSYNEQFF
NA,TRBD1,TRBV5-1,TRBJ1-1,TGCGCCAGCAGCTTAGCGACAGGGGTGAAGACTGAAGCTTTCTTT,CASSLATGVKTEAFF
NA,NA,TRBV19,TRBJ2-7,TGTGCCAGTAGTGTCGAGCTTATCGGCTACGAGCAGTACTTC,CASSVELIGYEQYF
NA,NA,TRBV5-1,TRBJ2-7,TGCGCCAGCAGAGGAGAAAGCTCCTACGAGCAGTACTTC,CASRGESSYEQYF
NA,NA,TRBV19,TRBJ1-5,TGTGCCAGTAGTATGGGGTTTAGGGGTAGGAGCAATCAGCCCCAGCATTTT,CASSMGFRGRSNQPQHF
once,NA,TRBV19,TRBJ2-1,TGTGCCAGTCGTTCGTTCTCCTACAATGAGCAGTTCTTC,CASRSFSYNEQFF
NA,NA,TRBV2,TRBJ1-1,TGTGCCAGCCCTGCAGGAAGGAACACTGAAGCTTTCTTT,CASPAGRNTEAFF
NA,TRBD2,TRBV4-1,TRBJ2-3,TGCGCCAGCAGCCAAGACGCTAGCGGTCAATGGGGCACAGATACGCAGTATTTT,CASSQDASGQWGTDTQYF
once,TRBD2,TRBV7-9,TRBJ2-3,TGTGCCAGCAGCCGGACTAGCGGGAGTTCAGATACGCAGTATTTT,CASSRTSGSSDTQYF
NA,TRBD1,TRBV4-2,TRBJ1-4,TGTGCCAGCAGCCAAGAACCCCTATCGACAGGGATTGGCGAAAAACTGTTTTTT,CASSQEPLSTGIGEKLFF
NA,NA,TRBV5-6,TRBJ1-2,TGTGCCAGCAGTTTAAAGGCGGCAATCGGTTGGCTACAATATGGCTACACCTTC,CASSLKAAIGWLQYGYTF
NA,NA,TRBV7-9,TRBJ2-7,TGTGCCAGCAGCTTCCTAGTCAACTACGAGCAGTACTTC,CASSFLVNYEQYF
once,TRBD1,TRBV5-1,TRBJ1-1,TGCGCCAGCAGCCCGAAGGGGGCGAACACTGAAGCTTTCTTT,CASSPKGANTEAFF
NA,TRBD1,TRBV28,TRBJ2-7,TGTGCCAGCGACAGGGGGCTAATTCCCTACGAGCAGTACTTC,CASDRGLIPYEQYF
NA,NA,TRBV6-1,TRBJ2-7,TGTGCCAGCAGAGTGCATGCAGACGGGGGCTACGAGCAGTACTTC,CASRVHADGGYEQYF
NA,TRBD2,TRBV19,TRBJ2-7,TGTGCCAGTACCCCTGGAAGCGGGAGCTCCTACGAGCAGTACTTC,CASTPGSGSSYEQYF
few,TRBD1,TRBV11-2,TRBJ2-1,TGTGCCAGCAGCTTAGATCCCTTGACAGGGAATGAGCAGTTCTTC,CASSLDPLTGNEQFF
NA,TRBD2,TRBV5-4,TRBJ2-5,TGTGCCAGCAGCCCGGGACTAGCTTTAAGGGAGACCCAGTACTTC,CASSPGLALRETQYF
NA,NA,TRBV30,TRBJ2-5,TGTGCCTGGGGGGGGTTCCTTCAAGAGACCCAGTACTTC,CAWGGFLQETQYF
once,TRBD1,TRBV15,TRBJ2-1,TGTGCCACCAGCAGAGTCCAGGGGGTCGACAATGAGCAGTTCTTC,CATSRVQGVDNEQFF
NA,NA,TRBV19,TRBJ2-5,TGTGCCAGTAGTATGGGCTCCGAAGAGACCCAGTACTTC,CASSMGSEETQYF
NA,NA,TRBV5-5,TRBJ2-5,TGTGCCAGCAGCTTGATGGTTTGGCTTATGAAAGAGACCCAGTACTTC,CASSLMVWLMKETQYF
NA,NA,TRBV27,TRBJ2-1,TGTGCCAGCAGTTCAAGGATGGGGGCTTCGGATGAGCAGTTCTTC,CASSSRMGASDEQFF
NA,TRBD1,TRBV7-2,TRBJ2-4,TGTGCCAGCAGTTTAAACAGGGGGCGAGACATTCAGTACTTC,CASSLNRGRDIQYF
NA,TRBD1,TRBV7-9,TRBJ2-7,TGTGCCACCTCGATTGGACAGGGGATAAACGAGCAGTACTTC,CATSIGQGINEQYF
NA,NA,TRBV6-6,TRBJ1-2,TGTGCCAGCACCTTTTCTTGGGGGGGCTATGGCTACACCTTC,CASTFSWGGYGYTF
NA,TRBD1,TRBV7-9,TRBJ2-7,TGTGCCAGCAGCCGACTATTGGGACAGAATTACGAGCAGTACTTC,CASSRLLGQNYEQYF
NA,TRBD2,TRBV28,TRBJ2-1,TGTGCCAGCACCTCTAGACAGGAGGGACTAGCGGGAATTCCTGAGCAGTTCTTC,CASTSRQEGLAGIPEQFF
NA,NA,TRBV27,TRBJ1-5,TGTGCCAGCAGCGAACAGGGTCTGGGTCAGCCCCAGCATTTT,CASSEQGLGQPQHF
NA,TRBD1,TRBV19,TRBJ2-1,TGTGCCAGTAGTATGGGACAGAGCTCCTACAATGAGCAGTTCTTC,CASSMGQSSYNEQFF